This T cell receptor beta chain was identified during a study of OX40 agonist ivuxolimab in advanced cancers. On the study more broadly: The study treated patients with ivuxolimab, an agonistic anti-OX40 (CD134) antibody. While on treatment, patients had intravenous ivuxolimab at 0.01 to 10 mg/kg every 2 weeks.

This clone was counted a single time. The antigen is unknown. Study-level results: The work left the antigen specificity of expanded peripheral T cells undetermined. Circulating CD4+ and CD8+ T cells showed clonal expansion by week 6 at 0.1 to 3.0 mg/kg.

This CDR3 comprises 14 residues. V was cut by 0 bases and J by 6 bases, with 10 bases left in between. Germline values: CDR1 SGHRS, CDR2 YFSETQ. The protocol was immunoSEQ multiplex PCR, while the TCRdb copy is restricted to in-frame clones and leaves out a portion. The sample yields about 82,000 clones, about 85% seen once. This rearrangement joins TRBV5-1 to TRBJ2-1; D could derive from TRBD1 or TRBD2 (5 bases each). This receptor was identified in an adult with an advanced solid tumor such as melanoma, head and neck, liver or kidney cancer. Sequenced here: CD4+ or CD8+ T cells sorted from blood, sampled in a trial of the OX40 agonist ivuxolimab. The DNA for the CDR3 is TGCGCCAGCAGCTTGGACGGGGCGGGCAATGAGCAGTTCTTC. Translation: CASSLDGAGNEQFF. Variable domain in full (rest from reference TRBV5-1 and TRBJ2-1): KAGVTQTPRYLIKTRGQQVTLSCSPISGHRSVSWYQQTPGQGLQFLFEYFSETQRNKGNFPGRFSGRQFSNSRSEMNVSTLELGDSALYLCASSLDGAGNEQFFGPGTRLTVL.